Below, 19 T cell receptor beta chains from the same sample are listed, as sequenced in a study of blood T cell repertoires in COVID-19. Libraries were prepared by immunoSEQ multiplex PCR; TCRdb keeps only in-frame clonotypes and omits some of them. The sample holds 35,000 to 45,000 clones; approximately 86% are singletons and the top ten take 20%. Sequencing input: peripheral blood. The receptor set was obtained from a man aged 60 to 69 with acute or convalescent COVID-19.

This chain joins TRBV19 and TRBJ2-7, with TRBD1 identical over 10 bases. Germline V gene sequence: CDR1 LNHDA, CDR2 SQIVND (reference sequence). V trimming: 5 bases; J trimming: 3 bases; junction bases outside the gene matches: 4. The CDR3 loop spans 14 amino acids. CDR3: CASSGGTGDYEQYF. CDR3 DNA: TGTGCCAGTAGTGGGGGGACAGGGGACTACGAGCAGTACTTC.

This chain uses TRBV11-3 with TRBJ2-1; 8 bases are shared with TRBD2. Trimming cost V 5 bases and J 4 bases; bases outside gene matches: 10. This CDR3 contains 16 residues. CDR1 and CDR2 from the germline V gene are SGHNT and YENEEA. CDR3 sequence (DNA): TGTGCCAGCAGCAAAGAGCGGGAGTGGGGATACAATGAGCAGTTCTTC. Translating it yields CASSKEREWGYNEQFF.

This sequence joins TRBV5-4 and TRBJ1-6; no firm D call. V lost 0 bases and J lost 10, with 5 bases in between. CDR3 length: 12 residues. In germline, CDR1 is SGHNT, CDR2 YYREEE (reference sequence). This CDR3 is CASSLDGSPLHF. Here the CDR3 DNA reads TGTGCCAGCAGCTTGGATGGCTCACCCCTCCACTTT.

The chain has TRBV11-2 and TRBJ1-1, with D tentatively TRBD1 (5 bases). The CDR3 is 17 amino acids. Trimming took 8 bases from V and 0 from J, leaving 22 bases between them. CDR1 is SGHAT and CDR2 is FQNNGV in the germline V gene. CDR3 bases: TGTGCCAGCCAGAAAGGGTTGGGCCAGGGTATGAACACTGAAGCTTTCTTT. This sequence encodes CASQKGLGQGMNTEAFF.

The V gene is TRBV19, the J gene TRBJ2-1; D not certain. Trimming stripped 3 bases from V and 10 bases from J, with 31 bases between. Germline CDR1 and CDR2: LNHDA and SQIVND (reference sequence). The CDR3 consists of 19 residues. The CDR3 loop is CASSIFLPPGVHRSGEQFF. DNA for the CDR3: TGTGCCAGTAGTATCTTCCTTCCCCCTGGAGTCCATAGGAGTGGGGAGCAGTTCTTC.

The chain's CDR3 is CASSFRGNTGELFF. CDR3 DNA: TGTGCCAGCAGCTTTCGAGGGAACACCGGGGAGCTGTTTTTT. V gene TRBV5-4 combines with J gene TRBJ2-2, with D unclear. V was cut by 2 bases and J by 1 base, with 6 bases left in between. The CDR3 contains 14 residues. From germline, CDR1 is SGHNT and CDR2 YYREEE (reference sequence).

The chain couples TRBV19 to TRBJ2-1; no clear D gene. Trimming removed 0 bases at V and 1 base at J, with 7 bases between. The length of the CDR3 is 15 residues. Germline values: CDR1 LNHDA, CDR2 SQIVND (reference sequence). The CDR3 DNA is TGTGCCAGTAGTATAGATTCCGGGTCCTACAATGAGCAGTTCTTC. Protein product: CASSIDSGSYNEQFF.

V is TRBV2 and J is TRBJ1-1; weak D call: TRBD1 (6 bases). Germline lookup yields CDR1 SNHLY and CDR2 FYNNEI. V was clipped by 9 bases and J by 3 bases, with 20 bases between them. This CDR3 is 15 amino acids long. For the CDR3, the DNA is TGTGCCAGTTCAAAACCGGGACACAAGGACACTGAAGCTTTCTTT. This encodes CASSKPGHKDTEAFF.

The V and J genes are TRBV28 and TRBJ1-1; a possible D gene is TRBD1 (6 bases). From germline, CDR1 is MDHEN and CDR2 SYDVKM. This CDR3 is 14 amino acids long. The V end lost 6 bases, the J end lost 1 base, and 12 bases lay between the germline ends. The CDR3 coding sequence is TGTGCCAGCAGACACGCGGACAGGAACACTGAAGCTTTCTTT. It codes for CASRHADRNTEAFF.

The chain is built from TRBV5-8 and TRBJ1-2, with TRBD1 matching over 7 bases. With 6 bases clipped from V and 6 bases from J, the junction kept 17 bases outside the gene matches. The CDR3 has 16 amino acids. From germline, CDR1 is SGHTS and CDR2 YDEGEE. This CDR3 is CASMQFSTGLSDGYTF. In DNA, the CDR3 is TGTGCCAGCATGCAATTTTCGACAGGGTTAAGTGATGGCTACACCTTC.

The chain uses TRBV2 and TRBJ2-2; 7 positions match TRBD2. The CDR3 sequence is 13 residues long. V lost 5 bases and J lost 7; bases outside the gene matches: 4. The germline V gene has CDR1 SNHLY and CDR2 FYNNEI. The CDR3 here is CASSREEGGELFF. CDR3 DNA: TGTGCCAGCAGTCGGGAGGAAGGCGGGGAGCTGTTTTTT.

The J gene is TRBJ1-2, the V gene TRBV5-1; 11 nucleotides match TRBD1. J lost 1 base, V lost 4 bases, and 3 bases had no gene match. Germline V CDR1 and CDR2: SGHRS, YFSETQ. This CDR3 comprises 15 residues. The CDR3 loop is CASSVGQGVNYGYTF. CDR3 nucleotides: TGCGCCAGCAGCGTGGGACAGGGGGTTAACTATGGCTACACCTTC.

This chain joins TRBV10-2 and TRBJ1-5, with D possibly being TRBD1 (6 bases). Trimming took off 3 bases at V and 2 bases at J, with 11 bases between the two ends. From germline, CDR1 is WSHSY and CDR2 SAAADI. This CDR3 region has 15 residues. CDR3 nucleotide sequence: TGCGCCAGCAGTGAATCCAGGGGAGGCAATCAGCCCCAGCATTTT. It translates to CASSESRGGNQPQHF.

The chain employs TRBV7-8 and TRBJ2-2; 7 bases agree with TRBD2. Germline CDR1 and CDR2: SGHVS and FQNEAQ. Unmatched junction bases numbered 7, after V lost 7 bases and J lost 2 bases. The CDR3 has 15 amino acids. The CDR3 DNA sequence: TGTGCCAGCATACCAGGGAGGGCCAACACCGGGGAGCTGTTTTTT. Translated: CASIPGRANTGELFF.

The chain links TRBV28 to TRBJ2-7; TRBD2 is a possible D gene (7 bases). CDR1 MDHEN and CDR2 SYDVKM come from the germline V gene. The germline V and J ends were trimmed by 11 bases and 3 bases, with 17 bases remaining between them. The CDR3 runs 13 residues. The CDR3 region has the DNA TGTGCCTCACGGGGGGCGGGTCGCTACGAGCAGTACTTC. It translates to CASRGAGRYEQYF.

This rearrangement joins TRBV10-2 to TRBJ2-7; 8 bases are a match to TRBD1. The CDR3 runs 14 residues. The V and J ends lost 0 bases and 7 bases, in that order; junction bases with no gene match: 5. CDR1 and CDR2 from the germline V gene are WSHSY and SAAADI. CDR3 in DNA: TGCGCCAGCAGTGAGTCCGGGACAGGTCAAGAGCAGTACTTC. This translates into CASSESGTGQEQYF.

The rearrangement uses TRBV10-3 and TRBJ2-6, with D perhaps TRBD2 (7 bases). The V gene lost 8 bases and the J gene lost 0 bases, with 20 bases spanning the gap. The CDR3 has 18 residues. Germline loops: CDR1 ENHRY, CDR2 SYGVKD. The DNA for the CDR3 is TGTGCCATCCCACGGGGGGCAGGGTCCGCCTCTGGGGCCAACGTCCTGACTTTC. Translation: CAIPRGAGSASGANVLTF.

The CDR3 region is CASSLEVRASGTYEQYF. The CDR3, as DNA: TGTGCCAGCAGCTTAGAGGTTCGGGCTAGCGGGACCTACGAGCAGTACTTC. This chain connects TRBV11-2 to TRBJ2-7, with 9 bases lining up with TRBD2. CDR3 length: 17 residues. The V and J ends lost 0 bases and 2 bases, in that order; junction bases with no gene match: 8. Germline V gene lookup returns CDR1 SGHAT and CDR2 FQNNGV. Full variable domain (remainder filled in from reference TRBV11-2 and TRBJ2-7): EAGVAQSPRYKIIEKRQSVAFWCNPISGHATLYWYQQILGQGPKLLIQFQNNGVVDDSQLPKDRFSAERLKGVDSTLKIQPAKLEDSAVYLCASSLEVRASGTYEQYFGPGTRLTVT.

This rearrangement joins TRBV7-2 to TRBJ2-5, with a weak D call TRBD1 (6 bases). V dropped 4 bases and J dropped 2 bases, with 8 bases sitting between them. The CDR3 has 13 amino acids. CDR1 and CDR2 from the germline V gene are SGHTA and FQGNSA. This CDR3 reads CASSSTGQETQYF. The CDR3, as DNA: TGTGCCAGCAGCTCAACAGGGCAAGAGACCCAGTACTTC.